Following are 32 T cell receptor beta chains from one sample sequenced in a study of neurological immune-mediated disorders. MiXCR, applied by TCRdb to the 5' RACE reads, yields one record per CDR3 protein. The sample holds tens of thousands of distinct CDR3 sequences, 2% to 3% seen once. Input material: PBMCs. These receptors were taken from a man aged 50 or older with multiple sclerosis.

This clonotype was observed at least ten times. The rearrangement joins TRBV20-1 to TRBJ2-7, with TRBD2 identical over 10 bases. V was clipped by 5 bases and J by 3 bases; unmatched bases: 4. CDR3 length: 13 residues. Germline V gene data show CDR1 as DFQATT and CDR2 as SNEGSKA (reference sequence). Written as DNA, the CDR3 is TGCAGTGCTTCAGCGGGGGGGTTCTACGAGCAGTACTTC. Encoded protein: CSASAGGFYEQYF.

This clonotype was observed many times. The chain uses TRBV5-6 and TRBJ2-5; TRBD1 agrees at 9 bases. This CDR3 contains 14 residues. The V and J ends lost 4 bases and 2 bases, in that order; junction bases with no gene match: 3. CDR1 is SGHDT and CDR2 is YYEEEE in the germline V gene. The CDR3 DNA reads TGTGCCAGCAGCGGGGGACAGGGACAAGAGACCCAGTACTTC. As protein: CASSGGQGQETQYF.

This clonotype was recorded many times. The chain combines TRBV10-3 with TRBJ2-7, with TRBD1 as a possible D gene (6 bases). The CDR3 is made up of 16 amino acids. Trimming cost V 3 bases and J 0 bases, with 15 bases left between them. Germline CDR1 and CDR2: ENHRY and SYGVKD. In nucleotides, the CDR3 is TGTGCCATCAGTGAAGGCGCCAGGGGCTACTCCTACGAGCAGTACTTC. Amino acids: CAISEGARGYSYEQYF.

This clonotype was recorded at least ten times. The gene calls are TRBV7-2 and TRBJ1-1; 7 positions match TRBD1. The germline CDR1 and CDR2 sequences are SGHTA and FQGNSA. V shed 5 bases, J shed 5 bases, and the junction held 2 bases outside the gene matches. CDR3 length: 12 amino acids. CDR3 bases: TGTGCCAGCAGCCAGGGACAGACTGAAGCTTTCTTT. This sequence encodes CASSQGQTEAFF.

This clonotype has ten or more counts. In nucleotides, the CDR3 is TGCGCCAGCAGCCAGACTAGCGGGGGAACGGGGGAGCAGTTCTTC. The encoded protein is CASSQTSGGTGEQFF. V gene TRBV5-1 combines with J gene TRBJ2-1, with 12 positions matching TRBD2. V trimming: 4 bases; J trimming: 10 bases; junction bases outside the gene matches: 9. The germline V gene has CDR1 SGHRS and CDR2 YFSETQ. The CDR3 spans 15 residues.

This clonotype occurred many times. The chain is built from TRBV9 and TRBJ1-6; D is unclear. Germline V gene data show CDR1 as SGDLS and CDR2 as YYNGEE. Trimming pared 4 bases from V and 6 bases from J, leaving 8 bases between. The length of the CDR3 is 13 residues. The CDR3 loop is CASSSGGNSPLHF. CDR3 nucleotide sequence: TGTGCCAGCAGCTCGGGAGGTAATTCACCCCTCCACTTT.

This clonotype was seen many times. This sequence joins TRBV12-3 or TRBV12-4 and TRBJ2-5; D remains ambiguous. There are 14 residues in the CDR3. The germline V and J ends were trimmed by 2 bases and 2 bases, with 9 bases remaining between them. This CDR3 is CASSLYGSQETQYF. Written as DNA, the CDR3 is TGTGCCAGCAGTTTATATGGCTCTCAAGAGACCCAGTACTTC.

This clonotype occurred many times. The genes are TRBV20-1 and TRBJ2-2; 7 bases match TRBD1. The CDR3 runs to 15 residues. Trimming at V came to 2 bases and at J to 0 bases, leaving 3 bases not matched to a gene. The V gene's germline CDR1 is DFQATT and CDR2 SNEGSKA (reference sequence). The CDR3 nucleotides read TGCAGTGCTAGAATAGGACAGGCGAACACCGGGGAGCTGTTTTTT. It yields the protein CSARIGQANTGELFF.

This clonotype has ten or more counts. J is TRBJ1-2 and V is TRBV12-3 or TRBV12-4; the D is unclear. Trimming took off 5 bases at V and 6 bases at J, with 7 bases between the two ends. There are 11 residues in the CDR3. The CDR3 spells CASSRRDGYTF. The CDR3 DNA is TGTGCCAGCAGTCGAAGGGATGGCTACACCTTC.

The CDR3 DNA reads as TGTGCCAGCAGCAAATTAGACAGTCAAGAGACCCAGTACTTC. This translates into CASSKLDSQETQYF. V and J are TRBV5-5 and TRBJ2-5; tentatively, D is TRBD1 (5 bases). Trimming removed 4 bases at V and 2 bases at J, with 12 bases between. In germline, CDR1 is SGHKS, CDR2 YYEKEE (reference sequence). The CDR3 length is 14 residues.

This clonotype was counted at least ten times. The rearrangement uses TRBV7-9 and TRBJ1-2; 7 bases are shared with TRBD1. The CDR3 contains 17 residues. Germline V CDR1 and CDR2: SEHNR, FQNEAQ (reference sequence). V gave up 4 bases and J gave up 0 bases; unmatched junction bases: 11. The CDR3 DNA follows: TGTGCCAGCAGCTCTAACTCAGGACAGGCTACTAACTATGGCTACACCTTC. It specifies CASSSNSGQATNYGYTF. Full variable domain (remainder filled in from reference TRBV7-9 and TRBJ1-2): DTGVSQNPRHKITKRGQNVTFRCDPISEHNRLYWYRQTLGQGPEFLTYFQNEAQLEKSRLLSDRFSAERPKGSFSTLEIQRTEQGDSAMYLCASSSNSGQATNYGYTFGSGTRLTVV.

This clonotype was picked up many times. The chain joins TRBV4-3 to TRBJ1-5, with D possibly matching TRBD1 (5 bases). The CDR3 length is 15 residues. Per the germline V gene, CDR1 is LGHNA and CDR2 is YSLEER. Trimming pared 3 bases from V and 3 bases from J, leaving 12 bases between. CDR3: CASSQSGLTNQPQHF. The CDR3 coding sequence is TGCGCCAGCAGCCAGTCGGGACTTACCAATCAGCCCCAGCATTTT.

Ten or more counts support this clonotype. J is TRBJ1-2 and V is TRBV29-1; TRBD1 aligns across 7 bases. Unmatched junction bases numbered 8, after V lost 2 bases and J lost 5 bases. CDR1 is SQVTM and CDR2 is ANQGSEA in the germline V gene. The CDR3 has 14 amino acids. CDR3 coding DNA: TGCAGCGTTGAACAGAGACAGGGAGGATATGGCTACACCTTC. This translates into CSVEQRQGGYGYTF.

This clonotype was observed at least ten times. V gene TRBV5-1 combines with J gene TRBJ2-1; TRBD1 might be the D (6 bases). The V gene's germline CDR1 is SGHRS and CDR2 YFSETQ. V lost 3 bases and J 0 bases, leaving 7 bases between the germline ends. CDR3 size: 14 residues. The DNA of the CDR3 is TGCGCCAGCAGCTCGGACAGCTCCTACAATGAGCAGTTCTTC. Protein sequence: CASSSDSSYNEQFF.

This clonotype appeared many times. The chain recombines TRBV3-1 with TRBJ2-7; 7 bases line up with TRBD1. V shed 4 bases, J shed 0 bases, and the junction held 3 bases outside the gene matches. The CDR3 is 14 amino acids. Germline V lookup: CDR1 LGHDT, CDR2 YNNKEL (reference sequence). The CDR3 is CASSLQGSSYEQYF. As DNA, the CDR3 is TGTGCCAGCAGCCTACAGGGGAGCTCCTACGAGCAGTACTTC.

This clonotype was seen many times. V usage is TRBV20-1 and J usage is TRBJ1-1; D uncertain. Trimming removed 6 bases at V and 0 bases at J, with 8 bases between. The CDR3 is 12 residues long. Germline loops: CDR1 DFQATT, CDR2 SNEGSKA (reference sequence). The CDR3 nucleotides are TGCAGTGCAGACACCCTGAACACTGAAGCTTTCTTT. It yields the protein CSADTLNTEAFF.

This clonotype showed up many times. The chain has TRBV6-5 and TRBJ2-2; D possibly corresponds to TRBD1 (6 bases). The length of the CDR3 is 13 residues. Germline V gives CDR1 MNHEY, CDR2 SVGAGI. V was shortened by 3 bases and J by 8 bases, with 10 bases between the two germline ends. The CDR3 here is CASSYAGAGELFF. In nucleotides, the CDR3 is TGTGCCAGCAGTTATGCAGGGGCTGGGGAGCTGTTTTTT.

The sample holds many counts of this clonotype. This chain connects TRBV6-6 to TRBJ1-2; 7 bases align to TRBD1. The CDR3 length is 13 residues. Germline trimming cut 7 bases from V and 3 bases from J; bases unmatched to any gene: 5. The germline V gene encodes CDR1 MNHNY and CDR2 SVGAGI (reference sequence). Here the CDR3 reads CASKRGLDYGYTF. Here the CDR3 DNA reads TGTGCCAGCAAAAGGGGGCTCGACTATGGCTACACCTTC.

This clonotype was picked up many times. This chain links TRBV20-1 with TRBJ2-5, with a weak D call TRBD2 (5 bases). Germline loops: CDR1 DFQATT, CDR2 SNEGSKA (reference sequence). This CDR3 contains 13 residues. The V end lost 4 bases, the J end lost 1 base, and 10 bases lay between the germline ends. CDR3 residues: CSAIRGFQETQYF. The CDR3 DNA is TGCAGTGCTATACGGGGTTTCCAAGAGACCCAGTACTTC.

This clonotype appeared many times. The chain joins TRBV5-1 to TRBJ1-2, with D maybe TRBD1 (5 bases). The V and J ends lost 3 bases and 4 bases respectively, with 16 bases between them. The CDR3 contains 15 residues. The germline V gene encodes CDR1 SGHRS and CDR2 YFSETQ. CDR3 coding DNA: TGCGCCAGCAGCTGGACGGACACTAACCGCTATGGCTACACCTTC. As protein: CASSWTDTNRYGYTF.

This clonotype occurred many times. V and J are TRBV7-2 and TRBJ2-5; no clear D gene. Germline V lookup: CDR1 SGHTA, CDR2 FQGNSA. The CDR3 contains 12 residues. V was clipped by 3 bases and J by 9 bases, with 11 bases between them. Written as DNA, the CDR3 is TGTGCCAGCAGCTTGGTCCGTGAGGCCCAGTACTTC. Translating gives CASSLVREAQYF. The whole variable domain, remainder taken from reference TRBV7-2 and TRBJ2-5, is GAGVSQSPSNKVTEKGKDVELRCDPISGHTALYWYRQSLGQGLEFLIYFQGNSAPDKSGLPSDRFSAERTGGSVSTLTIQRTQQEDSAVYLCASSLVREAQYFGPGTRLLVL.

This clonotype has ten or more counts. V usage is TRBV20-1 and J usage is TRBJ2-7, with D possibly TRBD1 on 6 matching bases. V was shortened by 0 bases and J by 3 bases, with 6 bases between the two germline ends. Germline loops: CDR1 DFQATT, CDR2 SNEGSKA (reference sequence). CDR3 length equals 12 residues. CDR3 nucleotides: TGCAGTGCTAGAGAGGACAGCTACGAGCAGTACTTC. Translation: CSAREDSYEQYF.

The chain couples TRBV10-3 to TRBJ2-7, with D uncertain. Germline V gives CDR1 ENHRY, CDR2 SYGVKD. This CDR3 contains 13 residues. V was pared by 10 bases and J by 2 bases, with 15 bases between. The CDR3 sequence is CATTDDTTYEQYF. As DNA, the CDR3 is TGTGCCACTACTGATGACACTACCTACGAGCAGTACTTC.

This clonotype was seen many times. The chain links TRBV5-1 to TRBJ2-7, with 8 bases that match TRBD2. The CDR3 is made up of 14 amino acids. The trim removed 5 bases at V and 3 bases at J, leaving 7 bases unmatched. The germline gives CDR1 SGHRS, CDR2 YFSETQ. The CDR3 nucleotides are TGCGCCAGCAGTCTAAGCGGGGGATACTACGAGCAGTACTTC. Translation: CASSLSGGYYEQYF.

This clonotype was picked up many times. The chain carries TRBV20-1 and TRBJ1-1; D is perhaps TRBD1 (6 bases). V was pared by 5 bases and J by 6 bases, with 16 bases between. Germline V gene sequence: CDR1 DFQATT, CDR2 SNEGSKA (reference sequence). The CDR3 spans 13 residues. The chain's CDR3 is CSAPTGKGAEAFF. The CDR3 DNA is TGCAGTGCTCCTACAGGGAAGGGGGCTGAAGCTTTCTTT.

This clonotype occurred many times. J is TRBJ2-7 and V is TRBV20-1; D is unclear. The ends were cut back, 4 bases at V and 2 bases at J, with 18 bases in the middle. This CDR3 region has 15 residues. Per the germline V gene, CDR1 is DFQATT and CDR2 is SNEGSKA (reference sequence). The CDR3 is CSATSYKRSPYEQYF. The CDR3 region has the DNA TGCAGTGCTACATCTTACAAACGGAGCCCCTACGAGCAGTACTTC.

This clonotype was detected only a few times. One base away lies a much larger clone, so this may be a sequencing read error. It is likely a read error, because the conserved phenylalanine at the end of the CDR3 is missing. The CDR3 region is CASSLTGSTEAFC. CDR3 coding DNA: TGTGCCAGCAGTTTAACAGGGAGCACTGAAGCTTTCTGT. The chain joins TRBV12-3 or TRBV12-4 to TRBJ1-1; the D gene is possibly TRBD1 (6 bases). Trimming removed 2 bases at V and 4 bases at J, with 8 bases between. This CDR3 is built from 13 residues.

This clonotype was counted many times. The J gene is TRBJ1-5, the V gene TRBV5-1; 9 bases agree with TRBD1. Germline lookup yields CDR1 SGHRS and CDR2 YFSETQ. Trimming cost V 3 bases and J 1 base; bases outside gene matches: 2. The CDR3 consists of 15 residues. The CDR3: CASSWTGESNQPQHF. The CDR3, as DNA: TGCGCCAGCAGCTGGACAGGGGAGAGCAATCAGCCCCAGCATTTT.

This clonotype was observed many times. The rearrangement links TRBV7-2 to TRBJ2-1, with a tentative D call TRBD2 (6 bases). CDR3 size: 15 residues. The V gene's germline CDR1 is SGHTA and CDR2 FQGNSA. V was cut by 1 base and J by 4 bases, with 11 bases left in between. CDR3 sequence reads: CASSLEGRGYNEQFF. The CDR3 DNA reads as TGTGCCAGCAGCTTAGAGGGGCGGGGTTACAATGAGCAGTTCTTC.

Ten or more counts support this clonotype. The V gene is TRBV27, the J gene TRBJ1-2; 7 nucleotides match TRBD1. V lost 3 bases to trimming and J lost 3 bases; unmatched junction nucleotides: 1. Germline-derived CDR1 and CDR2 are MNHEY and SMNVEV (reference sequence). This CDR3 has 13 residues. The CDR3 sequence: CASSFGQDYGYTF. The CDR3 DNA reads as TGTGCCAGCAGTTTTGGACAGGACTATGGCTACACCTTC.

At least ten counts were recorded for this clonotype. The V call is TRBV5-5, the J call TRBJ1-1; D possibly corresponds to TRBD1 (5 bases). There are 13 residues in the CDR3. V lost 5 bases, J lost 6 bases, and 14 bases lay in between. Germline V gene sequence: CDR1 SGHKS, CDR2 YYEKEE (reference sequence). DNA of the CDR3: TGTGCCAGCAGTTACAGGACTGGGGCTGAAGCTTTCTTT. Translated, it gives CASSYRTGAEAFF.

This clonotype has a count of ten or more. V is TRBV4-3 and J is TRBJ1-1; TRBD1 agrees at 9 bases. V trimming: 2 bases; J trimming: 1 base; junction bases outside the gene matches: 5. This CDR3 region has 16 residues. CDR1 and CDR2 (germline): LGHNA, YSLEER. DNA of the CDR3: TGCGCCAGCAGCCAATCTCCGGGACAGGGGAACACTGAAGCTTTCTTT. Protein: CASSQSPGQGNTEAFF.